The 22 T cell receptor beta chains listed next were all sequenced from one sample in a study of T cells in Graves' hyperthyroidism and ophthalmopathy. RNA transcripts served as the template for amplifying TCR beta CDR3 regions. The TCR CDR3 was amplified in a first-round RT-PCR using the HTBI primer set. MiXCR, applied by TCRdb to the multiplex PCR reads, yields one record per CDR3 protein. The sample includes 250,000 to 300,000 distinct CDR3 sequences, around 20% of them seen just once. Sequencing was performed on blood. The receptors were gathered from a middle-aged man with Graves' ophthalmopathy.

The J gene is TRBJ2-3, the V gene TRBV24-1, with 10 bases matching TRBD2. Trimming removed 9 bases from V and 3 bases from J; junction bases left unmatched: 2. The CDR3 totals 13 residues. CDR1 and CDR2 (germline): KGHDR, SFDVKD. DNA of the CDR3: TGTGCCACCGGGACTAGCGTTACAGATACGCAGTATTTT. Protein sequence: CATGTSVTDTQYF.

The chain uses TRBV9 and TRBJ1-2, with 8 nucleotides matching TRBD1. The germline gives CDR1 SGDLS, CDR2 YYNGEE. The trim removed 3 bases at V and 4 bases at J, leaving 5 bases unmatched. The CDR3 is made up of 14 amino acids. CDR3 bases: TGTGCCAGCAGCGCAGGGGGACAGGCCTATGGCTACACCTTC. Encoded protein: CASSAGGQAYGYTF.

This clonotype came up many times. This chain connects TRBV20-1 to TRBJ1-2; the D gene is possibly TRBD1 (5 bases). The V end lost 8 bases, the J end lost 3 bases, and 22 bases lay between the germline ends. The germline gives CDR1 DFQATT, CDR2 SNEGSKA (reference sequence). The length of the CDR3 is 15 residues. CDR3 in DNA: TGCAGTCCCATAGTTCGGGGCAATGGGGACTATGGCTACACCTTC. It codes for CSPIVRGNGDYGYTF.

The J gene is TRBJ2-5, the V gene TRBV9; maybe TRBD2 (5 bases). The CDR3 has 15 residues. Germline values: CDR1 SGDLS, CDR2 YYNGEE. The V gene lost 4 bases and the J gene lost 0 bases, with 13 bases spanning the gap. The CDR3 nucleotides read TGTGCCAGCAGCCCCCTCCGGGGTAACCAAGAGACCCAGTACTTC. Translated: CASSPLRGNQETQYF.

The chain has TRBV30 and TRBJ1-2; TRBD1 matches 9 bases. From germline, CDR1 is GTSNPN and CDR2 SVGIG (reference sequence). The CDR3 loop spans 14 amino acids. The V and J ends lost 7 bases and 4 bases, in that order; junction bases with no gene match: 10. The CDR3 DNA follows: TGTGCCTCAAATCTGGACAGGGGCGTCTATGGCTACACCTTC. This gives the protein CASNLDRGVYGYTF.

This chain uses TRBV7-9 with TRBJ2-1, with D maybe TRBD1 (7 bases). Germline V CDR1 and CDR2: SEHNR, FQNEAQ (reference sequence). V shed 5 bases and J shed 3 bases, with 20 bases lying between them. This CDR3 region has 17 residues. CDR3: CASSGAGGGAGYNEQFF. DNA for the CDR3: TGTGCCAGCAGCGGGGCTGGAGGGGGCGCGGGCTACAATGAGCAGTTCTTC.

This clonotype was observed at least ten times. The chain couples TRBV7-6 to TRBJ1-1; D might be TRBD1 (5 bases). The V end was cut by 5 bases, the J end by 6 bases, with 13 bases between. Germline CDR1 is SGHVS and CDR2 is FNYEAQ. This CDR3 region has 13 residues. The CDR3 sequence is CASSAGFSSEAFF. CDR3 nucleotides: TGTGCCAGCAGCGCAGGGTTTTCTTCTGAAGCTTTCTTT.

This clonotype was found many times. The CDR3 DNA sequence: TGTGCCAGCAGCTACGGGACAGGGGATGGCTACACCTTC. The encoded protein is CASSYGTGDGYTF. The chain joins TRBV7-9 to TRBJ1-2; 10 nucleotides line up with TRBD1. This CDR3 is built from 13 residues. J gave up 6 bases and V 4 bases, and 2 bases lay outside the gene matches. Germline CDR1 is SEHNR and CDR2 is FQNEAQ (reference sequence).

This clonotype was seen only a few times. The rearrangement uses TRBV20-1 and TRBJ1-1, with 11 bases identical to TRBD1. Germline V lookup: CDR1 DFQATT, CDR2 SNEGSKA (reference sequence). Trimming took 2 bases from V and 3 from J; bases not matched to a gene: 11. The CDR3 covers 17 residues. The DNA of the CDR3 is TGCAGTGCTAGACCCACGGACAGGGGGCTTTTCCACACTGAAGCTTTCTTT. Translating it yields CSARPTDRGLFHTEAFF.

This clonotype was counted a few times. The chain employs TRBV6-2 or TRBV6-3 and TRBJ2-2, with 7 bases aligning to TRBD2. Trimming at V came to 0 bases and at J to 5 bases, leaving 15 bases not matched to a gene. The CDR3 covers 19 residues. Germline V gene data show CDR1 as MNHEY and CDR2 as SVGEGT. CDR3 region: CASSYSIRIHGGGTGELFF. The CDR3, as DNA: TGTGCCAGCAGTTACTCGATCAGGATTCATGGGGGGGGGACCGGGGAGCTGTTTTTT.

The sample holds a few counts of this clonotype. The V gene is TRBV6-1, the J gene TRBJ1-2; TRBD1 is a possible D gene (5 bases). The germline CDR1 and CDR2 sequences are MNHNS and SASEGT. The CDR3 covers 13 residues. V was trimmed by 6 bases and J by 7 bases, leaving 15 bases between them. DNA for the CDR3: TGTGCCAGCAGCTACGGGAGGGGTTTTGGCTACACCTTC. Protein: CASSYGRGFGYTF.

This clonotype was seen many times. The V call is TRBV18, the J call TRBJ2-3; D ambiguous. The CDR3 contains 15 residues. Trimming removed 3 bases at V and 6 bases at J, with 16 bases between. In germline, CDR1 is KGHSH, CDR2 LQKENI. The CDR3 loop reads CASSPPPGPQDTQYF. As DNA, the CDR3 is TGTGCCAGCTCACCCCCCCCAGGACCCCAGGATACGCAGTATTTT. Drawing the rest from reference TRBV18 and TRBJ2-3, the complete variable domain is NAGVMQNPRHLVRRRGQEARLRCSPMKGHSHVYWYRQLPEEGLKFMVYLQKENIIDESGMPKERFSAEFPKEGPSILRIQQVVRGDSAAYFCASSPPPGPQDTQYFGPGTRLTVL.

This clonotype has ten or more counts. This chain links TRBV7-8 with TRBJ2-6, with unresolved D. The CDR3 runs 15 residues. CDR1 is SGHVS, CDR2 FQNEAQ, per germline. V gave up 6 bases and J gave up 2 bases, with 11 bases separating them. The CDR3 nucleotides are TGTGCCAGCAGTTCGCACTTACCTGGGGCCAACGTCCTGACTTTC. This translates into CASSSHLPGANVLTF.

This clonotype was seen ten or more times. The chain is built from TRBV5-1 and TRBJ1-6, with D unclear. With 5 bases removed from V and 13 bases from J, the gap between germline ends came to 19 bases. The CDR3 contains 14 residues. Germline loops: CDR1 SGHRS, CDR2 YFSETQ. The CDR3: CASREPADPAPLHF. CDR3 sequence (DNA): TGCGCCAGCAGGGAGCCGGCGGACCCCGCGCCCCTCCACTTT.

V is TRBV9 and J is TRBJ1-1; 8 nucleotides agree with TRBD1. Germline V gene data show CDR1 as SGDLS and CDR2 as YYNGEE. V trimming: 0 bases; J trimming: 7 bases; junction bases outside the gene matches: 5. CDR3 length: 14 amino acids. The CDR3 nucleotides read TGTGCCAGCAGCGTAGGGTCCAGGGGGCTTGAAGCTTTCTTT. Amino acids: CASSVGSRGLEAFF.

The chain uses TRBV10-3 and TRBJ2-5; D unclear. Between the trimmed V and J ends, which lost 0 bases and 2 bases, there was a span of 13 bases. This CDR3 spans 16 amino acids. Germline lookup yields CDR1 ENHRY and CDR2 SYGVKD. In nucleotides, the CDR3 is TGTGCCATCAGTGAGTCGAAGGTGGGCCCGCAAGAGACCCAGTACTTC. Translation: CAISESKVGPQETQYF.

This clonotype was seen only a few times. V is TRBV3-1 and J is TRBJ1-2; 7 bases line up with TRBD1. Germline lookup yields CDR1 LGHDT and CDR2 YNNKEL (reference sequence). CDR3 length: 17 residues. V trimming: 4 bases; J trimming: 5 bases; junction bases outside the gene matches: 16. The CDR3 reads CASSRGDSLPIHYGYTF. The CDR3, as DNA: TGTGCCAGCAGCCGAGGGGACAGCCTCCCCATACATTATGGCTACACCTTC.

To note about this clonotype: A much larger clone differs from this one at a single base, so this may be a read error. The chain joins TRBV12-3 or TRBV12-4 to TRBJ1-2; 9 bases line up with TRBD1. Trimming removed 6 bases from V and 8 bases from J; junction bases left unmatched: 7. The CDR3 totals 13 residues. The CDR3 sequence is CASRHGTGTGYTF. DNA of the CDR3: TGTGCCAGCAGACACGGGACAGGGACCGGCTACACCTTC.

The chain couples TRBV19 to TRBJ2-5, with 11 bases fitting TRBD2. Germline V gene data show CDR1 as LNHDA and CDR2 as SQIVND (reference sequence). The length of the CDR3 is 15 residues. V lost 5 bases and J lost 3; bases outside the gene matches: 5. The CDR3, as DNA: TGTGCCAGTAGTCTCACTAGCGGGAGAAAAGAGACCCAGTACTTC. It is translated as CASSLTSGRKETQYF. Drawing the rest from reference TRBV19 and TRBJ2-5, the complete variable domain is DGGITQSPKYLFRKEGQNVTLSCEQNLNHDAMYWYRQDPGQGLRLIYYSQIVNDFQKGDIAEGYSVSREKKESFPLTVTSAQKNPTAFYLCASSLTSGRKETQYFGPGTRLLVL.

This clonotype was detected many times. The genes are TRBV20-1 and TRBJ2-7, with a weak D call TRBD2 (6 bases). The germline V and J ends were trimmed by 2 bases and 3 bases, with 11 bases remaining between them. Germline lookup yields CDR1 DFQATT and CDR2 SNEGSKA (reference sequence). This CDR3 has 13 amino acids. The CDR3: CSARYGSVYEQYF. Here the CDR3 DNA reads TGCAGTGCTAGATACGGGAGCGTCTACGAGCAGTACTTC.

This clonotype was recorded many times. The chain carries TRBV5-5 and TRBJ2-1, with D possibly TRBD1 on 6 matching bases. The CDR3 loop spans 15 amino acids. CDR1 and CDR2 from the germline V gene are SGHKS and YYEKEE (reference sequence). Trimming took off 4 bases at V and 7 bases at J, with 18 bases between the two ends. CDR3 region: CASSPSTGTPNEQFF. CDR3 nucleotide sequence: TGTGCCAGCAGCCCCTCCACCGGGACACCAAATGAGCAGTTCTTC.

This clonotype was counted ten times or more. J is TRBJ1-2 and V is TRBV18; 7 bases are shared with TRBD1. This CDR3 is 14 amino acids long. Per the germline V gene, CDR1 is KGHSH and CDR2 is LQKENI. V lost 5 bases and J lost 8; bases outside the gene matches: 11. The DNA of the CDR3 is TGTGCCAGCTCAGTCACAGGGGAACTTGACGGCTACACCTTC. Translating it yields CASSVTGELDGYTF.